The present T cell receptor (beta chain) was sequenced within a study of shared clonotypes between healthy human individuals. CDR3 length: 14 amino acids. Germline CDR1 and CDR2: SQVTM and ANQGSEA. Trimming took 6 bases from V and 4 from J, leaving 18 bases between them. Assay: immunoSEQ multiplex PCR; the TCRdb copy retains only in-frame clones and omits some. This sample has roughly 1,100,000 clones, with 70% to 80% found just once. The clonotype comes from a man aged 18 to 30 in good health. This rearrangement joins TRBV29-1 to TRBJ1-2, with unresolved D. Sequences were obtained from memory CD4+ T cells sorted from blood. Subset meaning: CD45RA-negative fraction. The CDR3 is CSVDHRRDSYGYTF. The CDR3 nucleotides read TGCAGCGTGGACCACCGTCGGGATTCCTATGGCTACACCTTC.